The 8 T cell receptor beta chains reported below all come from one sample, sequenced in a study of T cell responses to AZD1222 COVID-19 vaccine. Profiling relied on immunoSEQ multiplex PCR, and the TCRdb table lists in-frame clones only, not all of them. The repertoire includes over 120,000 clones, approximately 85% of them detected once, and around 8% sits in the top ten. The sequenced sample was peripheral blood, obtained on day 0 of AZD1222 vaccination. The receptors were gathered from an adult in good health.

This clone was seen once. The rearrangement joins TRBV9 to TRBJ2-3, with TRBD2 identical over 7 bases. The V gene's germline CDR1 is SGDLS and CDR2 YYNGEE. V shed 6 bases, J shed 2 bases, and the junction held 6 bases outside the gene matches. The CDR3 totals 14 residues. The CDR3 here is CASTSSGPTDTQYF. CDR3 in DNA: TGTGCCAGCACCTCTAGCGGCCCCACAGATACGCAGTATTTT.

This rearrangement joins TRBV12-3 or TRBV12-4 to TRBJ1-1; maybe TRBD1 (5 bases). The CDR3 has 13 residues. V lost 3 bases to trimming and J lost 5 bases, with 10 bases between them. CDR3 residues: CASSFGGSTEAFF. DNA for the CDR3: TGTGCCAGCAGTTTCGGGGGATCTACTGAAGCTTTCTTT.

V usage is TRBV19 and J usage is TRBJ1-5; D might be TRBD1 (6 bases). The CDR3 runs 14 residues. V lost 9 bases, J lost 4 bases, and 16 bases lay in between. CDR1 and CDR2 (germline): LNHDA, SQIVND (reference sequence). CDR3 sequence (DNA): TGTGCCAGCTCACAGGGACCGAAAAATCAGCCCCAGCATTTT. This codes for CASSQGPKNQPQHF.

This clone showed up just a few times. The V gene is TRBV4-2, the J gene TRBJ2-7, with D possibly being TRBD2 (5 bases). CDR1 and CDR2 (germline): LGHNA, YNFKEQ. V gave up 0 bases and J gave up 4 bases, with 16 bases separating them. This CDR3 region has 16 residues. The CDR3 spells CASSQDLAVRRYEQYF. CDR3 coding DNA: TGTGCCAGCAGCCAAGATCTCGCTGTTAGGAGGTACGAGCAGTACTTC.

This chain uses TRBV28 with TRBJ2-3, with 9 nucleotides matching TRBD2. Germline trimming cut 2 bases from V and 5 bases from J; bases unmatched to any gene: 5. This CDR3 has 15 amino acids. CDR1 is MDHEN, CDR2 SYDVKM, per germline. CDR3 sequence reads: CASSLLRGGGDTQYF. In DNA form, the CDR3 reads TGTGCCAGCAGTTTACTGCGGGGGGGAGGAGATACGCAGTATTTT.

CDR3 sequence reads: CAISESGRGKDEQFF. DNA for the CDR3: TGTGCCATCAGTGAGTCAGGCAGGGGCAAAGATGAGCAGTTCTTC. The V call is TRBV10-3, the J call TRBJ2-1, with TRBD1 as a possible D gene (6 bases). The germline gives CDR1 ENHRY, CDR2 SYGVKD. The CDR3 runs 15 residues. Trimming removed 0 bases at V and 8 bases at J, with 14 bases between.

The chain has TRBV9 and TRBJ2-7; D gene ambiguous. The V gene's germline CDR1 is SGDLS and CDR2 YYNGEE. Trimming took 0 bases from V and 7 from J, leaving 14 bases between them. CDR3 length: 14 amino acids. CDR3: CASSVAPNALEQYF. CDR3 in DNA: TGTGCCAGCAGCGTAGCCCCGAACGCCCTTGAGCAGTACTTC.

The chain links TRBV12-3 or TRBV12-4 to TRBJ2-2; D call uncertain. CDR3 length: 13 residues. The V and J ends lost 2 bases and 6 bases respectively, with 7 bases between them. CDR3 in DNA: TGTGCCAGCAGTTTACCGATTCCCGGGGAGCTGTTTTTT. It encodes CASSLPIPGELFF.